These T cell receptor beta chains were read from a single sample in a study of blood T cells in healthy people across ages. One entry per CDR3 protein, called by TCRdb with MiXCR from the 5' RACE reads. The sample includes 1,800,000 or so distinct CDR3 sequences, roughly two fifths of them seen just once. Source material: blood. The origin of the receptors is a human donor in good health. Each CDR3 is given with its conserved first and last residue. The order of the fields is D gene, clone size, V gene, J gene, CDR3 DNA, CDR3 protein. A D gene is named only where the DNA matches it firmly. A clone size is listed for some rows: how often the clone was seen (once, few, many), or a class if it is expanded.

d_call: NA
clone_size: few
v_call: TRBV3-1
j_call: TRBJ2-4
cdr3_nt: TGTGCCAGCAGCCGAGATCGCAGGGGGGGAGGAATGGAGCAGTACTTC
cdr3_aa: CASSRDRRGGGMEQYF

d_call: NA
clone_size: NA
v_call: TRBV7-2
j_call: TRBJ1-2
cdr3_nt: TGTGCCAGCAGCCAACGAGGGAGCTCCTATGGCTACACCTTC
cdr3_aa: CASSQRGSSYGYTF

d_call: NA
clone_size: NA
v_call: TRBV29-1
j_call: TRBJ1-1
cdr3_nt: TGCAGCGTTCAACGGAAAATGAACACTGAAGCTTTCTTT
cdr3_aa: CSVQRKMNTEAFF

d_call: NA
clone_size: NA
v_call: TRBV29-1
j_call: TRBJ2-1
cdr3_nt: TGCAGCGTTGAGGTGGGGTTCGAAGGGAATGAGCAGTTCTTC
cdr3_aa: CSVEVGFEGNEQFF

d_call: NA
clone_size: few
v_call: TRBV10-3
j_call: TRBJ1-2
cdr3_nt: TGTGCCATCAGTCAGGGGACCGACTATGGCCACACCTTC
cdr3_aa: CAISQGTDYGHTF

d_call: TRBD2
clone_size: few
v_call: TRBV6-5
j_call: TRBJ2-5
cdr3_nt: TGTGCCAGCAGTCACACACTAGCGGGGGGTCGAAACCAAGAGACCCAGTACTTC
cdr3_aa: CASSHTLAGGRNQETQYF

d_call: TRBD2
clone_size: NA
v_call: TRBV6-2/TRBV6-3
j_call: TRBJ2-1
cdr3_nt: TGTGCCAGCAGAAAAATCGGCCACAGATTAGCGGGGGATGTAAACGAGCAGTTCTTC
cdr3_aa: CASRKIGHRLAGDVNEQFF

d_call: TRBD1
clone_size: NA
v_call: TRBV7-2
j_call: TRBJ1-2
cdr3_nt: TGTGCCAGCAGCTTAGCCGGACAGGAATACTATGGCTACACCTTC
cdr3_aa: CASSLAGQEYYGYTF

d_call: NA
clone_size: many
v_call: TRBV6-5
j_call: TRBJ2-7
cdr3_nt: TGTGCCAGCATGGCAGGTACCTACGAGCAGTACTTC
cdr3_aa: CASMAGTYEQYF

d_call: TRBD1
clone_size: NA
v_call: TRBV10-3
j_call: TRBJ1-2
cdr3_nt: TGTGCCATCAGTGAGGGACAGGGAGGCTACACCTTC
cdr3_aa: CAISEGQGGYTF

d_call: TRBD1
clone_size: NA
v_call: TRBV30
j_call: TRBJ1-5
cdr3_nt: TGTGCCTGGAGTGTACGGGACAGGGGCTATCAGCCCCAGCATTTT
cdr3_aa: CAWSVRDRGYQPQHF

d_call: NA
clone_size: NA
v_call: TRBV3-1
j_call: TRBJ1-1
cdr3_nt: TGTGCCAGCAGCCCCCAGAGGGGGGCCGGGACTGAAGCTTTCTTT
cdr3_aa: CASSPQRGAGTEAFF

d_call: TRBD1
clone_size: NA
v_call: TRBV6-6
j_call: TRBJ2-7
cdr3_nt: TGTGCCAGCGGGAGACCCAAAGGGGGCAACACCTACGAGCAGTACTTC
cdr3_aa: CASGRPKGGNTYEQYF

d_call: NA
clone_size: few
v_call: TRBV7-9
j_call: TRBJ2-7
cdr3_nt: TGTGCCAGCAGCTTAGGGTGGCAGGGCAGCTCCTACGAGCAGTACTTC
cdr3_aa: CASSLGWQGSSYEQYF

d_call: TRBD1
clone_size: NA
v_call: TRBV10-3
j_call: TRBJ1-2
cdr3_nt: TGTGCCATCAGTGAGAAATGGCAGGGGGCGGATGGCTACACCTTC
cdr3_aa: CAISEKWQGADGYTF

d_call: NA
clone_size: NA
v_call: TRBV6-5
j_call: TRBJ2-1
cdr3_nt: TGTGCCAGCAGTTACGGGGTTGACAGTGGTGAGCAGTTCTTC
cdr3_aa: CASSYGVDSGEQFF

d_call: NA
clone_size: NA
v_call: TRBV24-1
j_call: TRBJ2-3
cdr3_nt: TGTGCCACCAGTGATACGACAGCCACAGAGGGTGGAGATACGCAGTATTTT
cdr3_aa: CATSDTTATEGGDTQYF

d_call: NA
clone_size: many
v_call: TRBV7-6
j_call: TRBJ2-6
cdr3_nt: TGTGCCAGCAGCTTAAGCGCGGGGCACAGCTCTGGGGCCAACGTCCTGACTTTC
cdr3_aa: CASSLSAGHSSGANVLTF

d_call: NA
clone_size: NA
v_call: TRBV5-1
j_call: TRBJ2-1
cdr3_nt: TGCGCCAGCAGCGACCCATTGCGGTTGAACTCCTACAATGAGCAGTTCTTC
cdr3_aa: CASSDPLRLNSYNEQFF

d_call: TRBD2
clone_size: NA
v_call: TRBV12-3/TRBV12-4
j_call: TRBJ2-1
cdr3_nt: TGTGCCAGCAGTGCTGGACTAGCGGGAGGGCCTCGCAAGCAGTTCTTC
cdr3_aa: CASSAGLAGGPRKQFF

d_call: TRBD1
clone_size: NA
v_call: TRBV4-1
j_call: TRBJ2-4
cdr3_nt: TGCGCCAGCAGCCAAGCTCCCACAGGGGTTGGCAAAAACATTCAGTACTTC
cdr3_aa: CASSQAPTGVGKNIQYF

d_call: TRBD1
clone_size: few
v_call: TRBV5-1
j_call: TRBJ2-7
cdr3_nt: TGCGCCAGCAGCATGGGACAGTACGAGCAGTACTTC
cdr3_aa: CASSMGQYEQYF

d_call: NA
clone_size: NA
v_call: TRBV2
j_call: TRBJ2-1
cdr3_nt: TGTGCCAGCAGCGGGACCTACAATGAGCAGTTCTTC
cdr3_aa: CASSGTYNEQFF

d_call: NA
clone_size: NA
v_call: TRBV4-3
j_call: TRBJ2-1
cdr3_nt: TGCGCCAGCAGCCCTAAGGGCTGGAACGATAACAATGAGCAGTTCTTC
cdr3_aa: CASSPKGWNDNNEQFF

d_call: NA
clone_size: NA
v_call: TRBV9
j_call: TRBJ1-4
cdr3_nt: TGTGCCAGCAGCCCGCAAGCGGGGGGTTCTAATGAAAAACTGTTTTTT
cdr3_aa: CASSPQAGGSNEKLFF

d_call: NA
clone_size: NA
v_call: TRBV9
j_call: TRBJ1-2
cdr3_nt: TGTGCCAGCAGCGTAGTGGGGGCAGGCTATGGCTACACCTTC
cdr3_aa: CASSVVGAGYGYTF

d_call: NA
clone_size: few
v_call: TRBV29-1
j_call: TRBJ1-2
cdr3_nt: TGCAGCGTTGAAGACCTATCTCAGGGGCTAAACTATGGCTACACCTTC
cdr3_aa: CSVEDLSQGLNYGYTF

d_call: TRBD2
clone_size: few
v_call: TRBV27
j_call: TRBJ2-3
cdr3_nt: TGTGCCAGCAGTTTAAAAGCAGCGGGGGGGCTTGGCACAGATACGCAGTATTTT
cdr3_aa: CASSLKAAGGLGTDTQYF

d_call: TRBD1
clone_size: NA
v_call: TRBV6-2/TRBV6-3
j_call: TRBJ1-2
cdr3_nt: TGTGCCAGCAGTCGGGACAGGGATTTCTATGGCTACACCTTC
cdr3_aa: CASSRDRDFYGYTF

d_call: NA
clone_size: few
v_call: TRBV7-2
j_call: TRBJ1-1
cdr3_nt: TGTGCCAGCAGCCGACAGATCAACACTGAAGCTTTCTTT
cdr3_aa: CASSRQINTEAFF

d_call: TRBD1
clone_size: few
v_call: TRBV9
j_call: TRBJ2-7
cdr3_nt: TGTGCCAGCAGCGTCGGACAGGGAATGGGCGAGCAGTACTTC
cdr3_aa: CASSVGQGMGEQYF